This is a list of T cell receptor beta chains from one sample in a study of shared clonotypes between healthy human individuals. Clones were read by immunoSEQ multiplex PCR, and TCRdb kept only the in-frame ones, dropping some. Of about 2.4 million clones listed, roughly nine tenths were seen once; the top ten hold over 0.12%. Sequencing used naive CD4+ T cells sorted from blood. The receptors here all came from a young man in good health. Each CDR3 is given with its conserved first and last residue. A D gene is named only where the DNA matches it firmly. Not every row has a clone size; where given, it reads once, few, many or a size class.

>TRBV5-1|TRBD1|TRBJ2-7|.
TGCGCCAGCAGCTTGGAAGGGACAGGCGCCGGAGAGCAGTACTTC
CASSLEGTGAGEQYF
>TRBV6-1|TRBD2|TRBJ2-1|.
TGTGCCAGCAGTGAAGTCCTGCGGGGGAGAAGAGCCTACAATGAGCAGTTCTTC
CASSEVLRGRRAYNEQFF
>TRBV6-6|.|TRBJ2-7|.
TGTGCCAGCAGCTTGGGAACAAGCTACGAGCAGTACTTC
CASSLGTSYEQYF
>TRBV5-6|.|TRBJ2-2|.
TGTGCCAGCACCGACGGGGCCGGGGAGCTGTTTTTT
CASTDGAGELFF
>TRBV6-1|.|TRBJ1-4|.
TGTGCCAGCAGTGAAGGTCCTTCACGGGCAACTAATGAAAAACTGTTTTTT
CASSEGPSRATNEKLFF
>TRBV18|.|TRBJ1-3|.
TGTGCCAGCTCAGACCGACAACAAGGCCCTGGAAACACCATATATTTT
CASSDRQQGPGNTIYF
>TRBV27|.|TRBJ2-5|.
TGTGCCAGCAGTCAGAGGCTCCAAGAGACCCAGTACTTC
CASSQRLQETQYF
>TRBV9|.|TRBJ1-1|.
TGTGCCAGCAGCGCCGGGATCGCCGGCGGCAGGGCGAACACTGAAGCTTTCTTT
CASSAGIAGGRANTEAFF
>TRBV19|.|TRBJ2-7|.
TGTGCCAGTAGTAAGGTCAGAGGTGGCGAGCAGTACTTC
CASSKVRGGEQYF
>TRBV7-6|TRBD1|TRBJ2-3|.
TGTGCCAGCAGCGTGAGGGACAGGGGGAGCACAGATACGCAGTATTTT
CASSVRDRGSTDTQYF
>TRBV28|.|TRBJ1-1|.
TGTGCCAGCAGTTTGTCGGGGAACACTGAAGCTTTCTTT
CASSLSGNTEAFF
>TRBV9|TRBD1|TRBJ1-3|.
TGTGCCAGCACCCAGGGGGCAGGCGGAAACACCATATATTTT
CASTQGAGGNTIYF
>TRBV7-2|TRBD1|TRBJ2-7|.
TGTGCCAGCAGCCAAAGGCAGGGGGTCTCCTACGAGCAGTACTTC
CASSQRQGVSYEQYF
>TRBV28|.|TRBJ2-7|once
TGTGCCAGCACCTATCAACAGATTAACTACGAGCAGTACTTC
CASTYQQINYEQYF
>TRBV25-1|TRBD1|TRBJ2-7|once
TGTGCCAGCAGTCGACAGGGGTACGAGCAGTACTTC
CASSRQGYEQYF
>TRBV2|TRBD1|TRBJ1-4|.
TGTGCCAGCAGTGAATCTGGGCAGGGGGCCGGAAAACTGTTTTTT
CASSESGQGAGKLFF
>TRBV29-1|TRBD1|TRBJ2-7|.
TGCAGCGTTGGAGTAGGGACAGGGGGCCACGAGCAGTACTTC
CSVGVGTGGHEQYF
>TRBV19|TRBD1|TRBJ1-2|.
TGTGCCAGTAATTCCGGGACAGGGGACGGCTACACCTTC
CASNSGTGDGYTF
>TRBV6-4|.|TRBJ1-2|once
TGTGCCAGCAGTGACTCGGGATATGGCTACACCTTC
CASSDSGYGYTF
>TRBV6-6|.|TRBJ1-4|.
TGTGCCAGCAGTTACTCGAAATCTAATGAAAAACTGTTTTTT
CASSYSKSNEKLFF
>TRBV27|.|TRBJ2-6|.
TGTGCCAGCAGTGTAGTTCGGGCCAACGTCCTGACTTTC
CASSVVRANVLTF
>TRBV10-2|TRBD2|TRBJ2-5|once
TGCGCCAGCAGGGAGACCGGACTAGAAGAGACCCAGTACTTC
CASRETGLEETQYF
>TRBV5-1|.|TRBJ2-7|.
TGCGCCAGCAGCCAGGGATTATCCTACGAGCAGTACTTC
CASSQGLSYEQYF
>TRBV10-3|.|TRBJ2-3|.
TGTGCCATCAGGCCGGAGGCAGATACGCAGTATTTT
CAIRPEADTQYF
>TRBV7-9|.|TRBJ1-1|.
TGTGCCGCGACATACGGGAACACTGAAGCTTTCTTT
CAATYGNTEAFF
>TRBV5-1|.|TRBJ1-1|.
TGCGCCAGCAGCTTGAACACCCAAAACACTGAAGCTTTCTTT
CASSLNTQNTEAFF
>TRBV7-2|.|TRBJ2-7|.
TGTGCCAGCAGCCTAAAGGGTTTAATAACAGGGTTTCCCTACGAGCAGTACTTC
CASSLKGLITGFPYEQYF
>TRBV7-9|TRBD1|TRBJ1-4|.
TGTGCCAGCAGCCCTCGGGACAGACTTGCAACTAATGAAAAACTGTTTTTT
CASSPRDRLATNEKLFF
>TRBV7-2|.|TRBJ2-7|.
TGTGCCAGCAGCTTACGGTGGGCTCCCTACGAGCAGTACTTC
CASSLRWAPYEQYF
>TRBV25-1|.|TRBJ1-2|.
TGTGCCAGCAGTGAACAGGGGACCTATGGCTACACCTTC
CASSEQGTYGYTF
>TRBV27|TRBD1|TRBJ1-2|.
TGTGCCAGCAGTTTAGGGGGACAGGGGGCAAGGTATGGCTACACCTTC
CASSLGGQGARYGYTF